These T cell receptor beta chains were read from a single sample in a study of circulating tumor DNA in untreated peripheral T-cell lymphoma. The protocol was immunoSEQ multiplex PCR, while the TCRdb copy is restricted to in-frame clones and leaves out a portion. The profile shows about 2,700 clones, roughly two thirds of them singletons. Sequencing was carried out using tumor tissue. All receptors derive from a human donor with peripheral T-cell lymphoma. The CDR3 runs from the conserved cysteine through the conserved F or W. A D gene is named only where the DNA matches it firmly. The size field is filled for only some rows; it gives once, few, many or a size class.

TRBV15,NA,large,TRBJ2-7,TGTGCCACCAGCAGGCATCTCGATAGCGGCGCTTCCTACGAGCAGTACTTC,CATSRHLDSGASYEQYF
TRBV30,NA,NA,TRBJ2-7,TGTGCCTGGAGGAAAGAATTCTCCTACGAGCAGTACTTC,CAWRKEFSYEQYF
TRBV6-8,TRBD1,NA,TRBJ2-7,TGTGCCAGCAGCTGGACAGGCCAAGAGCAGTACTTC,CASSWTGQEQYF
TRBV6-8,NA,NA,TRBJ2-7,TGTGCCAGCAAGGCCGTGGACGGCCCCTACGAGCAGTACTTC,CASKAVDGPYEQYF
TRBV29-1,TRBD2,NA,TRBJ2-7,TGCAGCGTCCAGACTAGCGGAGCCTACGAGCAGTACTTC,CSVQTSGAYEQYF
TRBV29-1,TRBD2,NA,TRBJ2-3,TGCAGCGTTGAAGGACTAGCGGGGGGACGGGATACGCAGTATTTT,CSVEGLAGGRDTQYF
TRBV19,TRBD2,NA,TRBJ2-1,TGTGCCAGTAGTGCGGGGGGCCGGGTAAATGAGCAGTTCTTC,CASSAGGRVNEQFF
TRBV25-1,NA,NA,TRBJ2-1,TGTGCCAGCAAGAGTGGACAGAAACACAATGAGCAGTTCTTC,CASKSGQKHNEQFF
TRBV14,NA,large,TRBJ1-1,TGTGCCAGCAACTCCGAGACTGAAGCTTTCTTT,CASNSETEAFF
TRBV6-7,NA,NA,TRBJ2-1,TGTGCCAGCAGTTACGCCCCCGAGGGGCGCTCCTACAATGAGCAGTTCTTC,CASSYAPEGRSYNEQFF
TRBV28,NA,NA,TRBJ2-1,TGTGCCAGCAGTTTAGGATTTTGGAGCGGTGAGCACAATGAGCAGTTCTTC,CASSLGFWSGEHNEQFF
TRBV11-3,NA,once,TRBJ2-5,TGTGCCAGCAGCGCCAGGGGGGGAACGGAGACCCAGTACTTC,CASSARGGTETQYF
TRBV6-8,NA,NA,TRBJ1-1,TGTGTCAGCAGTTACGGAACGGTGAACACTGAAGCTTTCTTT,CVSSYGTVNTEAFF
TRBV19,TRBD1,NA,TRBJ2-1,TGTGCCAGTAGTGACAGGGCCTTATATGGCAATGAGCAGTTCTTC,CASSDRALYGNEQFF